One sample yielded the 11 T cell receptor beta chains listed below, sequenced in a study of blood T cell repertoires in COVID-19. Sequencing used immunoSEQ multiplex PCR; TCRdb keeps in-frame clones, though not all of them. The sample has roughly 280,000 clones; 84% are singletons. The sequencing input was peripheral blood. The receptors stem from a man in his fifties or sixties with acute or convalescent COVID-19.

V and J are TRBV18 and TRBJ2-7; the D gene is possibly TRBD1 (5 bases). The V end lost 3 bases, the J end lost 3 bases, and 12 bases lay between the germline ends. This CDR3 is 14 amino acids long. CDR1 is KGHSH, CDR2 LQKENI, per germline. The CDR3, as DNA: TGTGCCAGCTCACCTCGACAGACCGGCTACGAGCAGTACTTC. Protein: CASSPRQTGYEQYF.

DNA for the CDR3: TGTGCCACCAGCAGGGACAGGGGTCACATTCAGTACTTC. This encodes CATSRDRGHIQYF. The chain has TRBV15 and TRBJ2-4; 9 nucleotides align to TRBD1. Germline-derived CDR1 and CDR2 are LNHNV and YYDKDF (reference sequence). V shed 3 bases, J shed 8 bases, and the junction held 2 bases outside the gene matches. CDR3 size: 13 residues.

The chain is built from TRBV7-3 and TRBJ2-6; no clear D. CDR1 is SGHTA, CDR2 FQGTGA, per germline. Trimming took off 8 bases at V and 0 bases at J, with 14 bases between the two ends. This CDR3 spans 16 amino acids. The DNA of the CDR3 is TGTGCCAGCGGAAGCGCAGCGAGCTCTGGGGCCAACGTCCTGACTTTC. Translated: CASGSAASSGANVLTF.

This clone was seen only once. The rearrangement links TRBV7-2 to TRBJ2-5, with unresolved D. V shed 5 bases and J shed 0 bases, with 19 bases lying between them. The germline CDR1 and CDR2 sequences are SGHTA and FQGNSA. This CDR3 has 17 residues. Written as DNA, the CDR3 is TGTGCCAGCAGCCCCTGGATGGGCCCTCTGTACCAAGAGACCCAGTACTTC. Residues: CASSPWMGPLYQETQYF.

CDR3 nucleotide sequence: TGTGCCAGCAGCCAACTAGCGGGGGGATTTGGCAATGAGCAGTTCTTC. Protein sequence: CASSQLAGGFGNEQFF. The V call is TRBV3-1 (or the pseudogene TRBV3-2), the J call TRBJ2-1; TRBD2 matches at 11 bases. The CDR3 contains 16 residues. Germline CDR1 is LGHDT and CDR2 is YNNKEL (reference sequence). V trimming: 2 bases; J trimming: 6 bases; junction bases outside the gene matches: 6.

V usage is TRBV6-6 and J usage is TRBJ2-7; a weak D match, TRBD2 (5 bases). Trimming removed 1 base at V and 0 bases at J, with 13 bases between. Germline V CDR1 and CDR2: MNHNY, SVGAGI (reference sequence). The CDR3 loop spans 16 amino acids. The CDR3: CASSYFWGAVSYEQYF. The CDR3 nucleotides read TGTGCCAGCAGTTACTTTTGGGGAGCTGTCTCCTACGAGCAGTACTTC.

The CDR3: CASSQTGDSNQPQHF. For the CDR3, the DNA is TGTGCCAGCAGCCAGACAGGGGATAGCAATCAGCCCCAGCATTTT. V and J are TRBV2 and TRBJ1-5; 8 bases line up with TRBD1. Germline V CDR1 and CDR2: SNHLY, FYNNEI. The J segment lost 0 bases and the V segment lost 6 bases, leaving 4 bases of the junction unmatched. The CDR3 has 15 amino acids. Based on the CDR3 plus reference TRBV2 and TRBJ1-5, the full variable domain is EPEVTQTPSHQVTQMGQEVILRCVPISNHLYFYWYRQILGQKVEFLVSFYNNEISEKSEIFDDQFSVERPDGSNFTLKIRSTKLEDSAMYFCASSQTGDSNQPQHFGDGTRLSIL.

The chain employs TRBV4-1 and TRBJ2-3, with 8 bases fitting TRBD1. Germline CDR1 is MGHRA and CDR2 is YSYEKL. The V gene end was trimmed by 0 bases and the J gene end by 0 bases; junction bases not matched to a gene: 8. The CDR3 contains 18 residues. The chain's CDR3 is CASSQDRGQDPSTDTQYF. The CDR3 DNA reads as TGCGCCAGCAGCCAAGATCGGGGACAGGACCCAAGCACAGATACGCAGTATTTT.

V gene TRBV9 combines with J gene TRBJ2-2; TRBD1 is a possible D gene (5 bases). The CDR3 length is 15 residues. The ends were cut back, 1 base at V and 2 bases at J, with 9 bases in the middle. The germline gives CDR1 SGDLS, CDR2 YYNGEE. The CDR3 DNA is TGTGCCAGCAGCGTATATCAGGGTAACACCGGGGAGCTGTTTTTT. Encoded protein: CASSVYQGNTGELFF.

Comments on this clone: Other nucleotide sequences from this sample produce the same CDR3. The chain joins TRBV3-1 (or the pseudogene TRBV3-2) to TRBJ2-7; maybe TRBD1 (6 bases). V was shortened by 1 base and J by 2 bases, with 6 bases between the two germline ends. Germline V gene sequence: CDR1 LGHDT, CDR2 YNNKEL (reference sequence). This CDR3 comprises 13 residues. The CDR3 sequence: CASSQGQAYEQYF. The CDR3 nucleotides read TGTGCCAGCAGCCAAGGACAGGCCTACGAGCAGTACTTC.

V usage is TRBV10-3 and J usage is TRBJ2-1; 11 nucleotides match TRBD2. Germline V lookup: CDR1 ENHRY, CDR2 SYGVKD. CDR3 size: 16 residues. The V segment lost 7 bases and the J segment 5 bases; nucleotides outside the gene matches: 10. CDR3 coding DNA: TGTGCCATCACCAGAGGAGGGACTAGCGGCAACAATGAGCAGTTCTTC. Amino acid sequence: CAITRGGTSGNNEQFF.